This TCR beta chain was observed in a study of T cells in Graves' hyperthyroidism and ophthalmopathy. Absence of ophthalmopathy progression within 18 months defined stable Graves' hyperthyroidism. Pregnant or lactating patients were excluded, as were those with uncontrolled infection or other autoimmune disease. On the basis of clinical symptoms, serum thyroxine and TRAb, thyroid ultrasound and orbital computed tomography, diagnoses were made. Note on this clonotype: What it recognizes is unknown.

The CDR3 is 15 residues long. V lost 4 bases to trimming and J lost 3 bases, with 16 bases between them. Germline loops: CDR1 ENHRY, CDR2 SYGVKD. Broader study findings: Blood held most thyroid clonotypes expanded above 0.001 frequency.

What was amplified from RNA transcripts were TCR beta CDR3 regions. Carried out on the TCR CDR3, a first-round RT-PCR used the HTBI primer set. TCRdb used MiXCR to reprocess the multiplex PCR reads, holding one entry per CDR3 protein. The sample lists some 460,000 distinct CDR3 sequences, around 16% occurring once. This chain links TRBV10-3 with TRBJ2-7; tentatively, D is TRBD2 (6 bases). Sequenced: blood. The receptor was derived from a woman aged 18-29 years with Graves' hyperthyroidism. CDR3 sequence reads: CAISGWRGKIYEQYF. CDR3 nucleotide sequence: TGTGCCATCAGTGGTTGGCGGGGCAAGATCTACGAGCAGTACTTC.